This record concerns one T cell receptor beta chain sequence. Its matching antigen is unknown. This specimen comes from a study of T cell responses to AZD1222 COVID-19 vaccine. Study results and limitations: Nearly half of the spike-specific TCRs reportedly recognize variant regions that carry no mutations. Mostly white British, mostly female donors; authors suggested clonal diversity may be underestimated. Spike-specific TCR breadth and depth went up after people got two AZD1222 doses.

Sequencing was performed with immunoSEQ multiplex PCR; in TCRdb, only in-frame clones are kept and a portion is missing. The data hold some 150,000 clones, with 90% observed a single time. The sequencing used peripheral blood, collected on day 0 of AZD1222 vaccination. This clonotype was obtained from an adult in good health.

The CDR3 spells CASSSLRTIDTEAFF. The CDR3 DNA reads TGTGCCAGTAGCTCCCTTCGGACGATAGACACTGAAGCTTTCTTT. The chain links TRBV19 to TRBJ1-1; D ambiguous. The germline V and J ends were trimmed by 6 bases and 3 bases, with 17 bases remaining between them. The germline CDR1 and CDR2 sequences are LNHDA and SQIVND (reference sequence). The CDR3 extends over 15 amino acids.